What follows is one TCR beta chain and its context. As yet, its antigen is unknown. Sort purity for all populations was recorded as exceeding 98%. This specimen comes from a study of beta chain features in type 1 diabetes. Broader study findings: Compared to healthy donors, patients appeared to have naive, central memory and Treg TCRB repertoires that were more alike.

Trimming left V 3 bases short and J 8 bases short, with 14 bases between. Germline V gene lookup returns CDR1 LGHNA and CDR2 YSLEER. The CDR3 totals 15 residues. The whole isolated RNA underwent reverse transcription, so sequencing captured expressed TCRB transcripts. The method was immunoSEQ multiplex PCR; TCRdb's version includes in-frame clones alone and lacks a portion of them. The sample has hundreds of thousands of clones; over 9.5% are singletons. This clonotype was sampled from a man aged 18-30 years in good health. The rearrangement uses TRBV4-3 and TRBJ1-6; maybe TRBD1 (5 bases). Sequencing was carried out using naive CD4+ T cells from blood. Written as DNA, the CDR3 is TGCGCCAGCAGCCACCTCGGTACGGGGGATTCACCCCTCCACTTT. The encoded protein is CASSHLGTGDSPLHF.